This T cell receptor (beta chain) was found in a study of cytomegalovirus exposure and HLA in healthy donors. Study details: The roughly 100 million unique TCR beta sequences, from about 170 million T cells, were found by an earlier analysis. Study-wide findings and caveats: Whilst most TCR sequences proved rare, a subset of public TCRs occurred across many donors. Certain sequence variants were highly shared and formed a cluster, and this cluster was likely a sequencing artifact. According to a later analysis, donors in an Asian-associated ancestry cluster reportedly had fewer N-insertions than the roughly 720-donor mean.

In its sample, this clone was seen once. What it binds is unknown. Germline CDR1 LNHDA, CDR2 SQIVND (reference sequence). The CDR3 runs to 14 residues. Trimming took 6 bases from V and 2 from J, leaving 14 bases between them. Amplification used 60 Vbeta primers and 13 Jbeta primers. This table comes from immunoSEQ multiplex PCR, and its TCRdb copy is limited to in-frame clones, with some not included. The sample has 150,000 to 200,000 clones; 75% to 80% are singletons. The J gene is TRBJ2-7, the V gene TRBV19, with a weak D call TRBD1 (5 bases). The origin of this receptor is a woman in her fifties or sixties in good health and CMV-seropositive. The sample comprised PBMCs. The CDR3 spells CASRDLGRPYEQYF. As DNA, the CDR3 is TGTGCCAGTAGGGATTTGGGGCGGCCCTACGAGCAGTACTTC.